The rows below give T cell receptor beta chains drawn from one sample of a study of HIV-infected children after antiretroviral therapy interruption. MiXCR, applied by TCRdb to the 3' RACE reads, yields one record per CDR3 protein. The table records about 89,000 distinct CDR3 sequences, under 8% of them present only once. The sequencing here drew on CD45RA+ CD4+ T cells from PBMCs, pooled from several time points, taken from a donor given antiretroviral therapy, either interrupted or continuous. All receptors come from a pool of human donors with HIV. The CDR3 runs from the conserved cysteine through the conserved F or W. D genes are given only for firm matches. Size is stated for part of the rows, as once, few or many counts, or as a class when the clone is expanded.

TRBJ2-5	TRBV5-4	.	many	CASSWGTGSRQETQYF	TGTGCCAGCAGCTGGGGCACGGGGAGTCGGCAAGAGACCCAGTACTTC
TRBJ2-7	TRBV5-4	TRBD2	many	CASSLREGYYEQYF	TGTGCCAGCAGCTTAAGGGAGGGGTACTACGAGCAGTACTTC
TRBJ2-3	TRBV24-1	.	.	CATSDFRVADTQYF	TGTGCCACCAGTGATTTTCGGGTCGCAGATACGCAGTATTTT
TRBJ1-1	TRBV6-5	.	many	CASSPPLRGGTEAFF	TGTGCCAGCAGTCCGCCCTTGCGGGGGGGGACTGAAGCTTTCTTT
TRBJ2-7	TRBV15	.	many	CATSTRTGNEQYF	TGTGCCACCAGCACCAGAACAGGGAACGAGCAGTACTTC
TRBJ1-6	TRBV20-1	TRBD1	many	CSALDPGTVLSPLHF	TGCAGTGCCCTAGACCCCGGGACAGTCCTTTCACCCCTCCACTTT
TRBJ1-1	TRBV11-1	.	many	CASMGRAKNTEAFF	TGTGCCAGCATGGGCAGGGCCAAGAACACTGAAGCTTTCTTT
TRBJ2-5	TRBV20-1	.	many	CSAPREGAETQYF	TGCAGTGCTCCCCGGGAGGGGGCGGAGACCCAGTACTTC
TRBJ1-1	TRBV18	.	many	CASEGMNTEAFF	TGTGCCAGCGAGGGTATGAACACTGAAGCTTTCTTT
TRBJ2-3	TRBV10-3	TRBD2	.	CAISELRSAGEGTQYF	TGTGCCATCAGTGAACTCCGTTCCGCGGGGGAAGGTACGCAGTATTTT